Here is one T cell receptor beta chain with its context. No antigen is known for it. Germline loops: CDR1 SEHNR, CDR2 FQNEAQ (reference sequence). The CDR3 is made up of 15 amino acids. J lost 12 bases, V lost 5 bases, and 12 bases had no gene match. These data belong to a study of shared clonotypes between healthy human individuals. About the research overall: Those who served as donors were a couple of women and a few men between the ages of 18 and 49.

General study findings and limits: Around 5.3% of naive CD4 clonotypes were shared across a few donors. Non-shared clonotypes displayed generation probabilities falling below those of clonotypes present in all four donors.

Splitting of each subset's genomic DNA was done evenly across several immunoSEQ plates. TCRdb's copy holds only in-frame clones and misses some; the assay was immunoSEQ multiplex PCR. The top ten hold around 0.13% of the sample, which has around 2.3 million clones, approximately 95% seen once. This receptor was obtained from a man aged 18 to 30 in good health. Sequenced input: naive CD4+ T cells sorted from blood. Specified subset: CD45RA+ positively selected. The rearrangement uses TRBV7-9 and TRBJ2-3, with 12 bases aligning to TRBD2. The CDR3 DNA follows: TGTGCCAGCAGCATCCTAGCGGGAGGGCCTAAGACTCAGTATTTT. Translating gives CASSILAGGPKTQYF.